Listed here is a single TCR beta chain. Its target is not known. TCRdb reprocessed the 5' RACE reads and stores each CDR3 protein as one record, lacking DNA. Recorded here are around 380,000 distinct CDR3 sequences; the top ten clones represent around 2.3%. Germline V gene sequence: CDR1 SGHVS, CDR2 FNYEAQ. This CDR3 region has 16 residues. These data originate in a study of monozygotic twins with inflammatory bowel disease. Findings and caveats of the study: Whereas healthy co-twins had higher TCRbeta diversity (inverse Simpson), IBD patients had lower diversity.

This receptor was obtained from a human donor with ulcerative colitis or Crohn's disease, or a healthy co-twin of an affected twin (not recorded which). The chain combines TRBV7-6 with TRBJ2-1; the D gene TCRdb calls, TRBD1, cannot be checked with no DNA. Material for sequencing was blood. The CDR3 reads CASSHLDGIPRGEQFF.